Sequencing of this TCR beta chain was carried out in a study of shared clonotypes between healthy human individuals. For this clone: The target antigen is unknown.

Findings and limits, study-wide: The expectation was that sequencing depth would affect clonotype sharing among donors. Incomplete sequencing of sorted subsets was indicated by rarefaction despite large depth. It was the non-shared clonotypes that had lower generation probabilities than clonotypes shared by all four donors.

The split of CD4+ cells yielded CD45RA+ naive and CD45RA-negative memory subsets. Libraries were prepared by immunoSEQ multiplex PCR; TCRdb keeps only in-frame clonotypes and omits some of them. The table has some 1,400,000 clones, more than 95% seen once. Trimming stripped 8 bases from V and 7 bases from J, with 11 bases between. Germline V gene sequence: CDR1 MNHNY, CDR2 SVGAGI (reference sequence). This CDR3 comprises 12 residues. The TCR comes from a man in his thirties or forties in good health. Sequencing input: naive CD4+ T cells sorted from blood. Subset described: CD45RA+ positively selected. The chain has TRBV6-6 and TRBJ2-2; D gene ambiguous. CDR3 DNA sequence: TGTGCCAGCGCCGGGCTACTCGGGGAGCTGTTTTTT. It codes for CASAGLLGELFF.